The following is a T cell receptor (beta chain) sequence with its context. This sample was included in a study of blood T cell repertoires in COVID-19. Assay used: immunoSEQ multiplex PCR; TCRdb lists only in-frame clones, some missing. In the table there are about 340,000 clones, approximately 90% of which are singletons. CDR3 length: 16 amino acids. V shed 0 bases and J 4 bases; nucleotides not matched to a gene: 6. Germline V lookup: CDR1 SGHDN, CDR2 FVKESK. This chain joins TRBV14 and TRBJ2-1; 7 bases map to TRBD1. This clonotype was sampled from a young woman who had recovered from COVID-19. Sequences were obtained from peripheral blood. Written as DNA, the CDR3 is TGTGCCAGCAGCCAAGATCTAGGGACAGTTTACAATGAGCAGTTCTTC. This codes for CASSQDLGTVYNEQFF.